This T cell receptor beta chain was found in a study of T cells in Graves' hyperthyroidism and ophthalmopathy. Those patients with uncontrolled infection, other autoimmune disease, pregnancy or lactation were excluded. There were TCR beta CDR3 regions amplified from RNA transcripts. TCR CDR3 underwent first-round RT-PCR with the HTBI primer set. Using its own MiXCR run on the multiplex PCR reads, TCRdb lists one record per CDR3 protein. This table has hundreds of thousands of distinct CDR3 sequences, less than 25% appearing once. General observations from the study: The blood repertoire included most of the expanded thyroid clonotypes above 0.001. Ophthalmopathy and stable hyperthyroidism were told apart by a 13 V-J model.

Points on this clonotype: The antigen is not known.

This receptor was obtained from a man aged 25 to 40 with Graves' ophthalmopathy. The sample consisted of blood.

The CDR3 region has the DNA TGCAGTGCTATTGGACTAGTGTCCTACAATGAGCAGTTCTTC. Its protein is CSAIGLVSYNEQFF. J is TRBJ2-1 and V is TRBV20-1; 7 bases fit TRBD2. The CDR3 covers 14 residues. The germline V gene has CDR1 DFQATT and CDR2 SNEGSKA (reference sequence). V was pared by 4 bases and J by 1 base, with 4 bases of the junction left unmatched.